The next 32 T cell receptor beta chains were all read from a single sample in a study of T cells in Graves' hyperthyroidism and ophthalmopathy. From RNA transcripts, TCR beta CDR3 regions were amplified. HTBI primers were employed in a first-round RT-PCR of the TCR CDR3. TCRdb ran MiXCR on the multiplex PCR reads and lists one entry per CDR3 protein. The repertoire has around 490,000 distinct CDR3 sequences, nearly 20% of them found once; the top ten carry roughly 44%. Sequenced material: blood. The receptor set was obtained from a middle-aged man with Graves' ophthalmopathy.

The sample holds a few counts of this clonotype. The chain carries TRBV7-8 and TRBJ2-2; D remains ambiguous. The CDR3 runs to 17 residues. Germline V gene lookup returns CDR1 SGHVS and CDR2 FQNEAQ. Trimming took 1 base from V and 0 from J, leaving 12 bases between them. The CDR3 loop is CASSLVAGGTNTGELFF. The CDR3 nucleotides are TGTGCCAGCAGCTTAGTGGCTGGCGGAACGAACACCGGGGAGCTGTTTTTT.

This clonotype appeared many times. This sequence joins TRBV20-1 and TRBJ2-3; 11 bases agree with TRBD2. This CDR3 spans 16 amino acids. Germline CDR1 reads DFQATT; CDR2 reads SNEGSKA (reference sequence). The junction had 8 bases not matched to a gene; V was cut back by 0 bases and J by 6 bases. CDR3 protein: CSARDPSSGRMDTQYF. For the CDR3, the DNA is TGCAGTGCTAGAGATCCGTCTAGCGGGAGGATGGATACGCAGTATTTT.

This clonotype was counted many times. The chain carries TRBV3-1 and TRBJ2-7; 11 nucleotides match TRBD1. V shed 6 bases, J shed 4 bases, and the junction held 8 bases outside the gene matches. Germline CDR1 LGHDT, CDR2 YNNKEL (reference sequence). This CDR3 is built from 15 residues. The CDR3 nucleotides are TGTGCCAGCAGGCGTACCGGGACAGGGGGTTACGAGCAGTACTTC. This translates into CASRRTGTGGYEQYF.

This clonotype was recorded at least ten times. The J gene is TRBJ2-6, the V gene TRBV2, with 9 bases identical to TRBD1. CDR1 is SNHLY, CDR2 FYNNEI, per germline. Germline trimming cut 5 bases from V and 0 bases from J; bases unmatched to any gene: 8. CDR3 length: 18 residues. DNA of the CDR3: TGTGCCAGCAGTACCGGGACAGGGACCTACTCTGGGGCCAACGTCCTGACTTTC. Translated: CASSTGTGTYSGANVLTF.

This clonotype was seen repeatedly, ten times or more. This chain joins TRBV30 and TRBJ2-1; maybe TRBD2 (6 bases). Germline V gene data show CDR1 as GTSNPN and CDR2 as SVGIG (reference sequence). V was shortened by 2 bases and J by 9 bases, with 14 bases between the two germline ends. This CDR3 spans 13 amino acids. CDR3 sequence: CAWSSGSGSEQFF. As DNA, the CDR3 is TGTGCCTGGAGTAGCGGGTCTGGGAGTGAGCAGTTCTTC.

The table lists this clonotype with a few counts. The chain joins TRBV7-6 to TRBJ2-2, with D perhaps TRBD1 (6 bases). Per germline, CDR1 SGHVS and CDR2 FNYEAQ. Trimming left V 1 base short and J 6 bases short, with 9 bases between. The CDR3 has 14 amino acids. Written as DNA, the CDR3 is TGTGCCAGCAGCTTAGAACAGGGTCCCGGGGAGCTGTTTTTT. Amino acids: CASSLEQGPGELFF.

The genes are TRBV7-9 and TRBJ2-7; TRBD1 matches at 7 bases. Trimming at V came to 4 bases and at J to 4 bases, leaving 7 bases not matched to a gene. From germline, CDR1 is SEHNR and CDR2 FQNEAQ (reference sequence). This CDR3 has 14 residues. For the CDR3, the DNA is TGTGCCAGCAGCTCACGGACAGGTAGATACGAGCAGTACTTC. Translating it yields CASSSRTGRYEQYF. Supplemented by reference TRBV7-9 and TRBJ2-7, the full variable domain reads DTGVSQNPRHKITKRGQNVTFRCDPISEHNRLYWYRQTLGQGPEFLTYFQNEAQLEKSRLLSDRFSAERPKGSFSTLEIQRTEQGDSAMYLCASSSRTGRYEQYFGPGTRLTVT.

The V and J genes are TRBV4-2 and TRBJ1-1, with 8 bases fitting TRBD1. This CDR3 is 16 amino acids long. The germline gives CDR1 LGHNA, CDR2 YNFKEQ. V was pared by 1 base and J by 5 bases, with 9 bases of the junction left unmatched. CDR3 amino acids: CASSQAGQGGRTEAFF. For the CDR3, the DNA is TGTGCCAGCAGCCAAGCCGGACAGGGAGGGAGGACTGAAGCTTTCTTT.

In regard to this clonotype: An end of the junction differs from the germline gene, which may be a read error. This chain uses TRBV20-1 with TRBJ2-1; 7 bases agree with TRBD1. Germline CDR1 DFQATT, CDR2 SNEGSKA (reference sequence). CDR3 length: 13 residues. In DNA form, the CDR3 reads TGCAGTGTTAGAGGGGGCTTCCACAATGAGCAGTTCTTC. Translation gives CSVRGGFHNEQFF.

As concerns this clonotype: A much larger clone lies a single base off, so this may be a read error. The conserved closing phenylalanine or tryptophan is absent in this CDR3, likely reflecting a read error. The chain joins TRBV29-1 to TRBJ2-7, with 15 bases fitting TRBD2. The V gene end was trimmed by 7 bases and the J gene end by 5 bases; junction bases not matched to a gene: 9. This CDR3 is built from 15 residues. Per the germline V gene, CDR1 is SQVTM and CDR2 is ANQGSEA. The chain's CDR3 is CSAGLAGGPVNEQYL. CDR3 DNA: TGCAGCGCCGGACTAGCGGGGGGGCCGGTGAACGAGCAGTACCTC.

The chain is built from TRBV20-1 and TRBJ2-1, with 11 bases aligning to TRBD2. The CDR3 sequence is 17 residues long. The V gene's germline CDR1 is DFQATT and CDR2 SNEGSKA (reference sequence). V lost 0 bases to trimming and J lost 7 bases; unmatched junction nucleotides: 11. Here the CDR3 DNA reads TGCAGTGCTAGAGATCGGTTATTAGCGGGGGGGCTTAATGAGCAGTTCTTC. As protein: CSARDRLLAGGLNEQFF.

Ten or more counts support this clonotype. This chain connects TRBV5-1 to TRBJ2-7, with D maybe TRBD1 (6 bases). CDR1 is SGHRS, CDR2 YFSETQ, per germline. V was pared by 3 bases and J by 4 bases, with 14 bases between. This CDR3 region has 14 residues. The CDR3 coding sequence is TGCGCCAGCAGCTACGAAGGGGGTTTATACGAGCAGTACTTC. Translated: CASSYEGGLYEQYF.

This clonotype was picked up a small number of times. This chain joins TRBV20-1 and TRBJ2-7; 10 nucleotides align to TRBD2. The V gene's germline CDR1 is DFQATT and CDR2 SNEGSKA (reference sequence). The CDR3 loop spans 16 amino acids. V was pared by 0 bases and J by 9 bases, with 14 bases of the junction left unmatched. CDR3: CSARDQASGGVILQYF. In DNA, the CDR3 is TGCAGTGCTAGAGATCAGGCCAGCGGGGGGGTGATCTTGCAGTACTTC.

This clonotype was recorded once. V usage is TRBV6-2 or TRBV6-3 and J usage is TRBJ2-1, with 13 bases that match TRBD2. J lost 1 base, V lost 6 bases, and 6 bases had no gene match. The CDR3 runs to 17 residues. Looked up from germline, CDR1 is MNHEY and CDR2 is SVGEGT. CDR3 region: CASRVTSGGGSYNEQFF. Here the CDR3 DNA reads TGTGCCAGCAGAGTCACTAGCGGGGGGGGATCCTACAATGAGCAGTTCTTC.

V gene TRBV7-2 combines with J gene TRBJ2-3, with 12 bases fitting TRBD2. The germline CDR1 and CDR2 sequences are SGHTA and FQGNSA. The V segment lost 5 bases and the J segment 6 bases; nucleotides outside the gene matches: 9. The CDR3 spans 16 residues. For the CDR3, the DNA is TGTGCCAGCAGCGGCCTTGGACTAGCGGGATTGGATACGCAGTATTTT. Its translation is CASSGLGLAGLDTQYF.

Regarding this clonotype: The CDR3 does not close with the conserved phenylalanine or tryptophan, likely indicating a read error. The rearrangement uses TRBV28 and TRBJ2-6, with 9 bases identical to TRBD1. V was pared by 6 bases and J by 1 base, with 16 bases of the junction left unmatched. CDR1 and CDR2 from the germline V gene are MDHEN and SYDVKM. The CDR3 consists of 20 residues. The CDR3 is CASSPPPGTGWPSGANVLTS. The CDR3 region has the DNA TGTGCCAGCAGCCCCCCCCCCGGGACAGGGTGGCCGTCTGGGGCCAACGTCCTGACTTCC.

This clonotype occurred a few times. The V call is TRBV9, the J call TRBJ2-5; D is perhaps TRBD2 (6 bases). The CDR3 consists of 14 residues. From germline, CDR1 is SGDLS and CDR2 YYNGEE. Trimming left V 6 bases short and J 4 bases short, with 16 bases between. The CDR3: CASTLGVSGETQYF. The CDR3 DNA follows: TGTGCCAGCACCCTGGGGGTTAGCGGAGAGACCCAGTACTTC.

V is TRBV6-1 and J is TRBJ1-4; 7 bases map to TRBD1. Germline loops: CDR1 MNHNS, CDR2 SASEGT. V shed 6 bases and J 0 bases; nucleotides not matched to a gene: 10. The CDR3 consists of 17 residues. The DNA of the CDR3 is TGTGCCAGCAGCCACGGGGGACAGATGGCAACTAATGAAAAACTGTTTTTT. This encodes CASSHGGQMATNEKLFF.

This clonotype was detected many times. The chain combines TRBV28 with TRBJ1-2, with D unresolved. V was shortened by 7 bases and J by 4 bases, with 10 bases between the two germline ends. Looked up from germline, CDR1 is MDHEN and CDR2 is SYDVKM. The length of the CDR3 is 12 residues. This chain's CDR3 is CASNEGIYGYTF. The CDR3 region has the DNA TGTGCCAGCAATGAGGGAATCTATGGCTACACCTTC.

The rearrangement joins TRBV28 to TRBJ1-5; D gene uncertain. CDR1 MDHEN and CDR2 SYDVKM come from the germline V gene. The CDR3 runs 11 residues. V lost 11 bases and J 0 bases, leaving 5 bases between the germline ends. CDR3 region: CAVGSNQPQHF. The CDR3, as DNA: TGTGCCGTAGGTAGCAATCAGCCCCAGCATTTT.

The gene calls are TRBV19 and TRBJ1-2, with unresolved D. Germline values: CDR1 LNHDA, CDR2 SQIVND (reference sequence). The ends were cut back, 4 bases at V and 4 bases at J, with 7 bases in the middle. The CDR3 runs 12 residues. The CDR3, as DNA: TGTGCCAGTAGTACCTATTCCTATGGCTACACCTTC. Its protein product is CASSTYSYGYTF.

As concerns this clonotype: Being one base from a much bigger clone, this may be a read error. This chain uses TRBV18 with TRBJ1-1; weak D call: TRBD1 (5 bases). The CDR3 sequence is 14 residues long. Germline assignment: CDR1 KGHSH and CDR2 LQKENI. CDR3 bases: TGTGCCAGCTCACCACCAGGGGTGGACACTGGAGCTTTCTTT. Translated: CASSPPGVDTGAFF. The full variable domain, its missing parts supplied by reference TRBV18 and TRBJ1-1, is NAGVMQNPRHLVRRRGQEARLRCSPMKGHSHVYWYRQLPEEGLKFMVYLQKENIIDESGMPKERFSAEFPKEGPSILRIQQVVRGDSAAYFCASSPPGVDTGAFFGQGTRLTVV.

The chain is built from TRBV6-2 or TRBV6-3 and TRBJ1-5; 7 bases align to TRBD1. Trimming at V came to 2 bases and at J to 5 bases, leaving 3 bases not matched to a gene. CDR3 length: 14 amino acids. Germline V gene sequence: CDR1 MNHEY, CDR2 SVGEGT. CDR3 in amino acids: CASSYLTGDQPQHF. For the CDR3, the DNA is TGTGCCAGCAGTTACCTAACAGGGGATCAGCCCCAGCATTTT.

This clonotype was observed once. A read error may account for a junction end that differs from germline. CDR3 loop: CASNQRLAGVSNEQSF. The CDR3 bases are TGTGCCAGCAACCAACGACTAGCGGGAGTGAGCAATGAGCAGTCCTTC. The chain combines TRBV6-2 or TRBV6-3 with TRBJ2-1, with 12 bases matching TRBD2. This CDR3 spans 16 amino acids. CDR1 is MNHEY and CDR2 is SVGEGT in the germline V gene.

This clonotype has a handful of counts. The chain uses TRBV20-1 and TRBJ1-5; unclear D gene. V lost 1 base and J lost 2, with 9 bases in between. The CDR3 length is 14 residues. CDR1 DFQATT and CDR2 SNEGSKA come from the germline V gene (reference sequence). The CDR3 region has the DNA TGCAGTGCTAGAGGTATAGCAGGCAATCAGCCCCAGCATTTT. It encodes CSARGIAGNQPQHF.

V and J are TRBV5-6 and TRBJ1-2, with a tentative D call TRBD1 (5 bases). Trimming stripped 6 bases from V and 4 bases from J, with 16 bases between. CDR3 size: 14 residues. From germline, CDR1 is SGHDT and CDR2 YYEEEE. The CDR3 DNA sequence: TGTGCCAGCACCTTCCGTAGGGACGGCTATGGCTACACCTTC. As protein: CASTFRRDGYGYTF.

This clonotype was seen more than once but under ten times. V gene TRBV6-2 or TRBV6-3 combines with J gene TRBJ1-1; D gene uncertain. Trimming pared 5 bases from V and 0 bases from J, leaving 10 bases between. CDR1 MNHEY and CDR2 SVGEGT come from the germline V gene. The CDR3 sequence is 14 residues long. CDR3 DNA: TGTGCCAGCAGTCTTACCTTCATGAACACTGAAGCTTTCTTT. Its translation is CASSLTFMNTEAFF.

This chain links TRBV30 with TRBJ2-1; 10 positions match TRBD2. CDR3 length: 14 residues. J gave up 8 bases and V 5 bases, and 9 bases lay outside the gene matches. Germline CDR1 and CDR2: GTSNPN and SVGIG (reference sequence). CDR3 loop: CAWEGLAGDYEQFF. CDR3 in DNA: TGTGCCTGGGAGGGTCTAGCGGGAGACTATGAGCAGTTCTTC.

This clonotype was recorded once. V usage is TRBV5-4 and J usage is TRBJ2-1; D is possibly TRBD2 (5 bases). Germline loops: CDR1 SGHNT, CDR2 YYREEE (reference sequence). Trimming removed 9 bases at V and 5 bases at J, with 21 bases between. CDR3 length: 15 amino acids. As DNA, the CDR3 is TGTGCCACCCGAGGATCGTCCCCGGGAAACAATGAGCAGTTCTTC. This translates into CATRGSSPGNNEQFF.

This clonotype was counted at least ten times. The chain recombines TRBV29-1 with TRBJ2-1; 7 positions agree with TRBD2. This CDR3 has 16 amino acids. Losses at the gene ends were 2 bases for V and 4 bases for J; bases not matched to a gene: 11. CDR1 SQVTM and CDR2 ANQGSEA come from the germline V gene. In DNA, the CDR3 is TGCAGCGTTGAACCCCCTGGACGGGAGGCATACAATGAGCAGTTCTTC. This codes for CSVEPPGREAYNEQFF.

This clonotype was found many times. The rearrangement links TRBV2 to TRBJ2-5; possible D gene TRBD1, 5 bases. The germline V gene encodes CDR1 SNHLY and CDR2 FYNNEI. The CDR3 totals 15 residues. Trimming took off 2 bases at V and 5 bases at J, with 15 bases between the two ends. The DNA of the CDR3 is TGTGCCAGCAGTGAACAGGATGTTGCAGGGGAGACCCAGTACTTC. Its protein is CASSEQDVAGETQYF.

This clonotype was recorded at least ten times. The CDR3 sequence is CASTGVWAGSDTQYF. The CDR3 DNA follows: TGTGCCAGCACCGGGGTTTGGGCTGGCTCAGATACGCAGTATTTT. The chain uses TRBV12-3 or TRBV12-4 and TRBJ2-3, with D possibly TRBD2 on 5 matching bases. The V end was cut by 7 bases, the J end by 4 bases, with 18 bases between. This CDR3 contains 15 residues.